The 27 T cell receptor beta chains reported below all come from one sample, sequenced in a study of T cells in Graves' hyperthyroidism and ophthalmopathy (dated by TCRdb to about 2019). Library prep was done by multiplex PCR. Sequencing took place on an Illumina HiSeq 2000. Amplification of TCR beta CDR3 regions was carried out from RNA transcripts. The first round of RT-PCR for the TCR CDR3 was performed with the HTBI primer set and the Qiagen OneStep RT-PCR kit. TCRdb handled the public reads itself, with Q25 trimming in fastp and clone calling in MiXCR, and kept productive beta chains. Duplicate CDR3 protein sequences are folded into a single record with the most common DNA and genes. Here the sample has approximately 870,000 distinct CDR3 sequences; roughly 37% occur a single time. About 9% of the sample is in the top ten clones. Sequenced sample: blood. The source is a man between 18 and 35 years old with Graves' hyperthyroidism.

This clonotype was observed at least ten times. The chain employs TRBV10-3 and TRBJ1-5; unclear D gene. V lost 0 bases, J lost 1 base, and 7 bases lay in between. There are 15 residues in the CDR3. CDR1 is ENHRY, CDR2 SYGVKD, per germline. Written as DNA, the CDR3 is TGTGCCATCAGTGAGTCTGGCAGGAGCAATCAGCCCCAGCATTTT. Residues: CAISESGRSNQPQHF.

The chain is built from TRBV10-2 and TRBJ1-5; D gene ambiguous. CDR1 WSHSY and CDR2 SAAADI come from the germline V gene. Trimming stripped 3 bases from V and 2 bases from J, with 11 bases between. This CDR3 region has 15 residues. The chain's CDR3 is CASSEAGPGNQPQHF. The CDR3 DNA reads TGCGCCAGCAGTGAAGCAGGACCCGGCAATCAGCCCCAGCATTTT.

In its sample, this clonotype was seen a few times. The rearrangement joins TRBV10-3 to TRBJ1-3; TRBD1 matches 8 bases. The CDR3 length is 14 residues. J lost 5 bases, V lost 10 bases, and 10 bases had no gene match. Germline-derived CDR1 and CDR2 are ENHRY and SYGVKD. The CDR3 loop is CASTGGQRRNTIYF. CDR3 bases: TGTGCCAGCACAGGGGGGCAGCGACGAAACACCATATATTTT.

This clonotype occurred many times. V is TRBV19 and J is TRBJ1-1; D ambiguous. Germline assignment: CDR1 LNHDA and CDR2 SQIVND (reference sequence). V lost 7 bases, J lost 4 bases, and 10 bases lay in between. The CDR3 is 12 amino acids. The CDR3: CASNDPGTEAFF. The CDR3 region has the DNA TGTGCCAGTAATGACCCAGGCACTGAAGCTTTCTTT.

This clonotype was picked up many times. The gene calls are TRBV11-2 and TRBJ1-1; D unresolved. V was cut by 7 bases and J by 5 bases, with 11 bases left in between. CDR3 size: 12 residues. From germline, CDR1 is SGHAT and CDR2 FQNNGV. The CDR3 nucleotides read TGTGCCAGCACCGCCTTGGAGACTGAAGCTTTCTTT. Protein: CASTALETEAFF.

As to this clonotype: Without the conserved terminal phenylalanine or tryptophan, this CDR3 likely stems from a read error. The chain has TRBV2 and TRBJ1-2; D is ambiguous. The germline CDR1 and CDR2 sequences are SNHLY and FYNNEI. V was pared by 8 bases and J by 6 bases, with 13 bases between. The CDR3 extends over 12 amino acids. CDR3 bases: TGTGCCAGCGTTGAACCGACCCATGGCTACACCTTA. It codes for CASVEPTHGYTL.

The sample holds many counts of this clonotype. This sequence joins TRBV10-3 and TRBJ2-5, with D perhaps matching TRBD2 (6 bases). The CDR3 totals 14 residues. V lost 6 bases and J 5 bases, leaving 16 bases between the germline ends. Germline-derived CDR1 and CDR2 are ENHRY and SYGVKD. The CDR3 DNA sequence: TGTGCCATCAGGCCGGACTATAGCTTGGAGACCCAGTACTTC. Amino acid sequence: CAIRPDYSLETQYF.

For this clonotype: The junction shows a germline mismatch at one end, possibly a read error. This rearrangement joins TRBV15 to TRBJ2-7, with D tentatively TRBD2 (5 bases). The germline CDR1 and CDR2 sequences are LNHNV and YYDKDF (reference sequence). This CDR3 is 15 amino acids long. Here the CDR3 DNA reads TGTGCCGCCAGCAGCTTGAATGAGGGTCCCTACGAGCAGTACTTC. It yields the protein CAASSLNEGPYEQYF.

The chain is built from TRBV5-6 and TRBJ2-2; no clear D gene. Germline V gene lookup returns CDR1 SGHDT and CDR2 YYEEEE. V was clipped by 3 bases and J by 5 bases, with 8 bases between them. This CDR3 is 13 amino acids long. CDR3 sequence reads: CASSSSETGELFF. The CDR3 DNA reads TGTGCCAGCAGCTCTTCCGAGACCGGGGAGCTGTTTTTT.

This clonotype has a count of ten or more. The CDR3 DNA reads as TGTGCCAGTGGACGGGGCCCGTATAGCAATCAGCCCCAGCATTTT. This gives the protein CASGRGPYSNQPQHF. The chain has TRBV19 and TRBJ1-5; weak D call: TRBD1 (5 bases). The CDR3 contains 15 residues. V was cut by 8 bases and J by 0 bases, with 14 bases left in between. CDR1 is LNHDA and CDR2 is SQIVND in the germline V gene (reference sequence).

The sample holds many counts of this clonotype. A junction end diverges from the germline sequence, so it may reflect a read error. The chain uses TRBV29-1 and TRBJ2-2; TRBD1 agrees at 8 bases. Germline lookup yields CDR1 SQVTM and CDR2 ANQGSEA. This CDR3 comprises 14 residues. CDR3 loop: CSVTTGAHTGELFF. DNA of the CDR3: TGCAGCGTTACGACAGGGGCACACACAGGGGAGCTGTTTTTT.

V gene TRBV7-2 combines with J gene TRBJ2-7; TRBD2 matches 11 bases. The trim removed 1 base at V and 2 bases at J, leaving 4 bases unmatched. CDR1 is SGHTA and CDR2 is FQGNSA in the germline V gene. This CDR3 has 16 amino acids. The CDR3 bases are TGTGCCAGCAGCTTAGAGGGGACTAGCGGAGCCTACGAGCAGTACTTC. Amino acids: CASSLEGTSGAYEQYF.

This clonotype has just a few counts. The rearrangement joins TRBV7-8 to TRBJ2-7; D could derive from TRBD1 or TRBD2 (5 bases each). CDR1 is SGHVS and CDR2 is FQNEAQ in the germline V gene. The CDR3 contains 15 residues. Trimming pared 6 bases from V and 5 bases from J, leaving 20 bases between. CDR3 in amino acids: CASSLLGGFRNEQYF. The CDR3 DNA is TGTGCCAGCAGTTTACTTGGGGGTTTTCGGAACGAGCAGTACTTC.

This clonotype was counted ten times or more. This chain joins TRBV2 and TRBJ2-7; the D call may be TRBD1 or TRBD2 (5 bases each). Per germline, CDR1 SNHLY and CDR2 FYNNEI. The CDR3 runs 15 residues. V shed 10 bases and J shed 1 base, with 20 bases lying between them. CDR3 in DNA: TGTGCCACAATTTGGACCCGGGACGGATCCTACGAGCAGTACTTC. As protein: CATIWTRDGSYEQYF.

J is TRBJ2-2 and V is TRBV7-3; 9 bases match TRBD1. The CDR3 is made up of 17 amino acids. Per the germline V gene, CDR1 is SGHTA and CDR2 is FQGTGA. The V segment lost 5 bases and the J segment 0 bases; nucleotides outside the gene matches: 7. For the CDR3, the DNA is TGTGCCAGCAGCCCGGGACAGGGAGCCGCGAACACCGGGGAGCTGTTTTTT. This gives the protein CASSPGQGAANTGELFF.

This clonotype was seen repeatedly, ten times or more. This chain uses TRBV7-2 with TRBJ1-1; D remains unclear. Germline V gene sequence: CDR1 SGHTA, CDR2 FQGNSA. The CDR3 consists of 14 residues. Between the trimmed V and J ends, which lost 5 bases and 1 base, there was a span of 11 bases. The CDR3 region has the DNA TGTGCCAGCAGCCTCCTAACCACGAACACTGAAGCTTTCTTT. It codes for CASSLLTTNTEAFF.

The V and J genes are TRBV9 and TRBJ1-3; possibly TRBD1 for D (5 bases). Trimming pared 4 bases from V and 4 bases from J, leaving 21 bases between. The CDR3 covers 17 residues. Germline-derived CDR1 and CDR2 are SGDLS and YYNGEE. This CDR3 is CASSTQGGVGIGNTIYF. CDR3 nucleotide sequence: TGTGCCAGCAGCACCCAGGGCGGGGTAGGAATAGGAAACACCATATATTTT.

As for this clonotype: Given a much more abundant clone one base away, this may be a read error. The chain's CDR3 is CTSSLSGATIYF. CDR3 nucleotides: TGTACCAGCAGCCTCTCCGGAGCCACCATATATTTT. The chain has TRBV7-9 and TRBJ1-3; D is ambiguous. The CDR3 is made up of 12 amino acids. Germline CDR1 SEHNR, CDR2 FQNEAQ (reference sequence).

CDR3 residues: CASSQGIGVSYEQYF. Written as DNA, the CDR3 is TGTGCCAGCAGCCAAGGAATCGGGGTCTCCTACGAGCAGTACTTC. The chain joins TRBV13 to TRBJ2-7; tentative D call: TRBD2 (5 bases). CDR3 length: 15 amino acids. The germline V gene has CDR1 PRHDT and CDR2 FYEKMQ (reference sequence). The V and J ends lost 5 bases and 0 bases respectively, with 14 bases between them. Combining the CDR3 with reference TRBV13 and TRBJ2-7 gives the whole variable domain AAGVIQSPRHLIKEKRETATLKCYPIPRHDTVYWYQQGPGQDPQFLISFYEKMQSDKGSIPDRFSAQQFSDYHSELNMSSLELGDSALYFCASSQGIGVSYEQYFGPGTRLTVT.

CDR3 nucleotide sequence: TGCAGCTTAACAGGAGACTCCACTGAAGCTTTCTTT. Its protein is CSLTGDSTEAFF. The V call is TRBV29-1, the J call TRBJ1-1; perhaps TRBD1 as D (5 bases). V gave up 8 bases and J gave up 4 bases, with 14 bases separating them. Germline loops: CDR1 SQVTM, CDR2 ANQGSEA. This CDR3 spans 12 amino acids. The complete variable domain, with remaining parts taken from reference TRBV29-1 and TRBJ1-1, reads SAVISQKPSRDICQRGTSLTIQCQVDSQVTMMFWYRQQPGQSLTLIATANQGSEATYESGFVIDKFPISRPNLTFSTLTVSNMSPEDSSIYLCSLTGDSTEAFFGQGTRLTVV.

Ten or more counts support this clonotype. V gene TRBV20-1 combines with J gene TRBJ2-7; 9 positions match TRBD1. CDR1 is DFQATT, CDR2 SNEGSKA, per germline (reference sequence). The CDR3 extends over 14 amino acids. J gave up 1 base and V 3 bases, and 4 bases lay outside the gene matches. CDR3 in amino acids: CSASSGTGSYEQYF. The CDR3, as DNA: TGCAGTGCTAGCTCCGGGACAGGGTCCTACGAGCAGTACTTC.

As regards this clonotype: A much larger clone lies one base from this, so it may be a read error. The chain has TRBV12-3 or TRBV12-4 and TRBJ1-2, with a weak D call TRBD1 (5 bases). This CDR3 has 12 amino acids. The CDR3 nucleotides read TGTGCCGGCAGTTTGGACATCTGGGGCTACACCTTC. This gives the protein CAGSLDIWGYTF.

In the case of this clonotype: An end of the junction does not agree with germline; a read error may underlie this. The chain carries TRBV11-2 and TRBJ2-5; perhaps TRBD1 as D (5 bases). CDR3 length: 13 residues. Germline loops: CDR1 SGHAT, CDR2 FQNNGV. CDR3 bases: TGTGCCAGCAGCTTCTCAGGGCAAGAGACCCGGTACTTC. Translating gives CASSFSGQETRYF.

This clonotype was seen a few times. The rearrangement links TRBV7-9 to TRBJ1-1; 9 positions agree with TRBD1. CDR1 is SEHNR, CDR2 FQNEAQ, per germline (reference sequence). Trimming took 2 bases from V and 5 from J; bases not matched to a gene: 3. The CDR3 runs 14 residues. CDR3 protein: CASSLRQGVTEAFF. In DNA form, the CDR3 reads TGTGCCAGCAGCTTAAGACAGGGGGTTACTGAAGCTTTCTTT.

This rearrangement joins TRBV20-1 to TRBJ1-3; weak D call: TRBD1 (6 bases). The CDR3 loop spans 14 amino acids. The V end was cut by 6 bases, the J end by 2 bases, with 14 bases between. Germline V gives CDR1 DFQATT, CDR2 SNEGSKA (reference sequence). CDR3 region: CSAPQGNAGNTIYF. The CDR3 DNA sequence: TGCAGTGCCCCACAGGGTAACGCTGGAAACACCATATATTTT.

This clonotype was counted at least ten times. The rearrangement joins TRBV20-1 to TRBJ2-5; no firm D call. CDR1 DFQATT and CDR2 SNEGSKA come from the germline V gene (reference sequence). CDR3 length equals 12 residues. V was pared by 3 bases and J by 5 bases, with 10 bases between. The CDR3 loop is CSARGSDETQYF. CDR3 DNA sequence: TGCAGTGCTAGGGGCTCCGACGAGACCCAGTACTTC.

The chain is built from TRBV14 and TRBJ2-7; 11 bases line up with TRBD1. The CDR3 has 14 residues. V lost 3 bases and J lost 6; bases outside the gene matches: 4. CDR1 SGHDN and CDR2 FVKESK come from the germline V gene. CDR3 protein: CASSQSGTGGEQYF. The DNA for the CDR3 is TGTGCCAGCAGCCAGAGCGGGACAGGGGGCGAGCAGTACTTC.